Listed below are T cell receptor beta chains from one sample, sequenced in a study of STAT5B mutations in CD4+ large granular lymphocyte leukemia. The method was immunoSEQ multiplex PCR; TCRdb's version includes in-frame clones alone and lacks a portion of them. Among approximately 39,000 clones, roughly 85% were seen once, and the ten largest hold 1% to 1.5%. The material sequenced was CD4+ T cells from blood buffy coats. The receptors shown here come from a human donor in good health. Each CDR3 is given with its conserved first and last residue. D genes are given only for firm matches.

j_gene: TRBJ2-7; v_gene: TRBV11-2; d_gene: -; CDR3aa: CASSLVGEQYF; CDR3nt: TGTGCCAGCAGCTTAGTGGGCGAGCAGTACTTC
j_gene: TRBJ2-2; v_gene: TRBV28; d_gene: -; CDR3aa: CASSDGSFTGELFF; CDR3nt: TGTGCCAGCAGTGACGGGTCATTCACCGGGGAGCTGTTTTTT
j_gene: TRBJ2-5; v_gene: TRBV7-2; d_gene: TRBD1; CDR3aa: CASSARQGQETQYF; CDR3nt: TGTGCCAGCAGCGCACGACAGGGGCAAGAGACCCAGTACTTC
j_gene: TRBJ1-5; v_gene: TRBV27; d_gene: -; CDR3aa: CASSPLRGSNQPQHF; CDR3nt: TGTGCCAGCAGTCCACTTCGGGGCAGCAATCAGCCCCAGCATTTT
j_gene: TRBJ2-7; v_gene: TRBV12-2; d_gene: -; CDR3aa: CASRPQRGQPYEQYF; CDR3nt: TGTGCAAGTCGCCCCCAGCGGGGACAGCCCTACGAGCAGTACTTC
j_gene: TRBJ1-4; v_gene: TRBV10-1; d_gene: -; CDR3aa: CASSDSGSEKLFF; CDR3nt: TGCGCCAGCAGTGACTCAGGGAGCGAAAAACTGTTTTTT
j_gene: TRBJ1-2; v_gene: TRBV7-2; d_gene: -; CDR3aa: CASSSSPRGYTF; CDR3nt: TGTGCCAGCAGCTCAAGCCCGAGGGGCTACACCTTC
j_gene: TRBJ1-5; v_gene: TRBV6-1; d_gene: -; CDR3aa: CASRTQGLHQPQHF; CDR3nt: TGTGCCAGCAGAACACAGGGTTTACATCAGCCCCAGCATTTT
j_gene: TRBJ1-1; v_gene: TRBV6-6; d_gene: -; CDR3aa: CASSYTLNTEAFF; CDR3nt: TGTGCCAGCAGTTACACCTTGAACACTGAAGCTTTCTTT
j_gene: TRBJ1-2; v_gene: TRBV6-5; d_gene: -; CDR3aa: CASSYSGGGGYTF; CDR3nt: TGTGCCAGCAGTTACTCCGGGGGGGGCGGCTACACCTTC
j_gene: TRBJ1-2; v_gene: TRBV9; d_gene: TRBD1; CDR3aa: CASSPRAAGGYGYTF; CDR3nt: TGTGCCAGCAGCCCGAGGGCCGCAGGGGGGTATGGCTACACCTTC
j_gene: TRBJ1-5; v_gene: TRBV6-5; d_gene: -; CDR3aa: CASSADSYSNQPQHF; CDR3nt: TGTGCCAGCAGTGCCGACAGTTATAGCAATCAGCCCCAGCATTTT
j_gene: TRBJ2-2; v_gene: TRBV11-2; d_gene: TRBD2; CDR3aa: CASSRTSGGTTGELFF; CDR3nt: TGTGCCAGCAGCAGGACTAGCGGGGGGACCACCGGGGAGCTGTTTTTT
j_gene: TRBJ2-3; v_gene: TRBV10-3; d_gene: -; CDR3aa: CAISESILDSTDTQYF; CDR3nt: TGTGCCATCAGTGAGTCGATTTTGGATAGCACAGATACGCAGTATTTT
j_gene: TRBJ1-4; v_gene: TRBV4-3; d_gene: TRBD1; CDR3aa: CASSPGGQGSEKLFF; CDR3nt: TGCGCCAGCAGCCCCGGGGGACAGGGGAGCGAAAAACTGTTTTTT
j_gene: TRBJ1-1; v_gene: TRBV19; d_gene: TRBD1; CDR3aa: CATMDRTLNTEAFF; CDR3nt: TGTGCCACGATGGACAGGACCTTGAACACTGAAGCTTTCTTT
j_gene: TRBJ1-1; v_gene: TRBV11-2; d_gene: TRBD1; CDR3aa: CASSLGLVGQGNTEAFF; CDR3nt: TGTGCCAGCAGCTTAGGGCTGGTCGGACAGGGTAACACTGAAGCTTTCTTT
j_gene: TRBJ2-2; v_gene: TRBV11-3; d_gene: TRBD2; CDR3aa: CASSFERGGMNTGELFF; CDR3nt: TGTGCCAGCAGCTTCGAGCGGGGGGGCATGAACACCGGGGAGCTGTTTTTT
j_gene: TRBJ2-3; v_gene: TRBV9; d_gene: -; CDR3aa: CASSASGKRGTDTQYF; CDR3nt: TGTGCCAGCAGCGCGTCCGGGAAACGGGGGACAGATACGCAGTATTTT
j_gene: TRBJ2-7; v_gene: TRBV7-9; d_gene: TRBD2; CDR3aa: CASSSVGGRVSEQYF; CDR3nt: TGTGCCAGCAGCTCAGTCGGCGGGAGGGTCTCCGAGCAGTACTTC
j_gene: TRBJ2-7; v_gene: TRBV10-3; d_gene: TRBD1; CDR3aa: CAINPGTAAHEQYF; CDR3nt: TGCGCCATCAATCCGGGGACAGCAGCACACGAGCAGTACTTC
j_gene: TRBJ2-1; v_gene: TRBV25-1; d_gene: -; CDR3aa: CASSDRNRPYNEQFF; CDR3nt: TGTGCCAGCAGTGATCGGAACAGACCTTACAATGAGCAGTTCTTC
j_gene: TRBJ1-5; v_gene: TRBV19; d_gene: TRBD1; CDR3aa: CASTSRTGAPMTQHF; CDR3nt: TGTGCCAGTACATCACGGACAGGGGCCCCTATGACCCAGCATTTT
j_gene: TRBJ2-7; v_gene: TRBV9; d_gene: -; CDR3aa: CASSVALTGYEQYF; CDR3nt: TGTGCCAGCAGCGTAGCATTAACGGGCTACGAGCAGTACTTC
j_gene: TRBJ1-2; v_gene: TRBV2; d_gene: -; CDR3aa: CASSSLTGGSYYTF; CDR3nt: TGTGCCAGCAGTTCGTTGACAGGTGGTAGTTACTACACCTTC
j_gene: TRBJ2-1; v_gene: TRBV7-3; d_gene: TRBD2; CDR3aa: CASSLKASGSGVNEQFF; CDR3nt: TGTGCCAGCAGCTTAAAGGCTAGCGGGAGTGGGGTCAATGAGCAGTTCTTC
j_gene: TRBJ1-4; v_gene: TRBV5-4; d_gene: -; CDR3aa: CASSFGGQTNEKLFF; CDR3nt: TGTGCCAGCAGCTTCGGGGGCCAAACTAATGAAAAACTGTTTTTT
j_gene: TRBJ2-5; v_gene: TRBV5-3; d_gene: -; CDR3aa: CARSLRRRETQYF; CDR3nt: TGTGCCAGAAGCTTGAGGCGCAGAGAGACCCAGTACTTC
j_gene: TRBJ2-7; v_gene: TRBV15; d_gene: TRBD1; CDR3aa: CATSKTGGNGEQYF; CDR3nt: TGTGCCACCAGCAAGACAGGGGGCAATGGCGAGCAGTACTTC
j_gene: TRBJ2-7; v_gene: TRBV29-1; d_gene: TRBD1; CDR3aa: CSVATGTGRGEQYF; CDR3nt: TGCAGCGTTGCAACCGGGACAGGCAGGGGCGAGCAGTACTTC